Following are 21 T cell receptor beta chains from one sample sequenced in a study of T cells in Graves' hyperthyroidism and ophthalmopathy. Regions amplified from RNA transcripts were the TCR beta CDR3 regions. The TCR CDR3 first-round RT-PCR relied on the HTBI primer set. TCRdb passed the multiplex PCR reads through MiXCR, listing each CDR3 protein once. The sample has hundreds of thousands of distinct CDR3 sequences; about a fifth are singletons. The sample was blood. The source is a woman younger than 35 with Graves' hyperthyroidism.

This clonotype was counted between two and nine times. A read error may produce the germline difference seen at one junction end. CDR3 residues: CASSFPAGQLHIKYF. The DNA for the CDR3 is TGTGCCAGCAGCTTCCCCGCCGGGCAATTGCACATTAAGTACTTC. The genes are TRBV7-2 and TRBJ2-4, with D uncertain. The CDR3 extends over 15 amino acids. CDR1 and CDR2 from the germline V gene are SGHTA and FQGNSA.

In its sample, this clonotype was seen many times. The rearrangement uses TRBV6-1 and TRBJ1-2, with a possible D match to TRBD1 (5 bases). Trimming left V 2 bases short and J 8 bases short, with 12 bases between. There are 13 residues in the CDR3. Germline CDR1 is MNHNS and CDR2 is SASEGT. CDR3 amino acids: CASSEYVGDGYTF. CDR3 coding DNA: TGTGCCAGCAGTGAATATGTCGGGGACGGCTACACCTTC.

This clonotype was detected many times. The chain couples TRBV20-1 to TRBJ1-1, with 7 bases identical to TRBD1. The V gene end was trimmed by 5 bases and the J gene end by 4 bases; junction bases not matched to a gene: 4. CDR1 and CDR2 (germline): DFQATT, SNEGSKA (reference sequence). CDR3 length equals 12 residues. The CDR3: CSAEQGTTEAFF. CDR3 coding DNA: TGCAGTGCTGAACAGGGGACCACTGAAGCTTTCTTT.

A few counts support this clonotype. The rearrangement joins TRBV15 to TRBJ1-6; D is possibly TRBD1 (6 bases). V was shortened by 5 bases and J by 8 bases, with 16 bases between the two germline ends. This CDR3 has 15 amino acids. Germline CDR1 reads LNHNV; CDR2 reads YYDKDF (reference sequence). As DNA, the CDR3 is TGTGCCACCAGCGGAACAGGGATAAGGGATTCACCCCTCCACTTT. It is translated as CATSGTGIRDSPLHF.

The rearrangement joins TRBV2 to TRBJ2-5; 9 bases line up with TRBD1. From germline, CDR1 is SNHLY and CDR2 FYNNEI. The CDR3 totals 16 residues. J lost 2 bases, V lost 3 bases, and 7 bases had no gene match. The DNA of the CDR3 is TGTGCCAGCAGTGATATTACTGGACAGGGGCAAGAGACCCAGTACTTC. Translating it yields CASSDITGQGQETQYF.

Many counts were recorded for this clonotype. This chain connects TRBV2 to TRBJ1-5, with D possibly being TRBD1 (6 bases). Trimming took off 8 bases at V and 3 bases at J, with 17 bases between the two ends. Germline CDR1 SNHLY, CDR2 FYNNEI. The CDR3 has 15 residues. CDR3 sequence: CASQATGLINQPQHF. CDR3 coding DNA: TGTGCCAGCCAAGCGACAGGACTGATCAATCAGCCCCAGCATTTT.

This clonotype was seen many times. The junction departs from the called germline gene at one end, perhaps through a read error. This rearrangement joins TRBV24-1 to TRBJ2-7; tentatively, D is TRBD1 (7 bases). This CDR3 comprises 16 residues. CDR1 is KGHDR and CDR2 is SFDVKD in the germline V gene. CDR3 sequence reads: CATSGLEGASIDEQYF. The CDR3 bases are TGTGCCACCAGTGGTTTGGAGGGGGCTAGTATCGACGAGCAGTACTTC.

This clonotype was counted a few times. In nucleotides, the CDR3 is TGTGCCAGCAGCCAAGATCTGGGACAGGACTTCTACGAGCAGTACTTC. It codes for CASSQDLGQDFYEQYF. The chain combines TRBV4-2 with TRBJ2-7; 8 bases line up with TRBD1. CDR3 length: 16 amino acids. V lost 0 bases, J lost 3 bases, and 7 bases stayed unmatched. From germline, CDR1 is LGHNA and CDR2 YNFKEQ.

This chain links TRBV7-2 with TRBJ1-1; D gene unclear. The V gene's germline CDR1 is SGHTA and CDR2 FQGNSA. This CDR3 region has 12 residues. Trimming cost V 5 bases and J 7 bases, with 11 bases left between them. Written as DNA, the CDR3 is TGTGCCAGCAGCCGGACCAAAATTGAAGCTTTCTTT. It specifies CASSRTKIEAFF.

This clonotype has a count of ten or more. The rearrangement links TRBV5-1 to TRBJ1-5; possibly TRBD1 for D (5 bases). The CDR3 length is 15 residues. Trimming left V 1 base short and J 1 base short, with 9 bases between. In germline, CDR1 is SGHRS, CDR2 YFSETQ. In DNA form, the CDR3 reads TGCGCCAGCAGCTTGTATGGGGGGAGCAATCAGCCCCAGCATTTT. It encodes CASSLYGGSNQPQHF. Full variable domain (remainder filled in from reference TRBV5-1 and TRBJ1-5): KAGVTQTPRYLIKTRGQQVTLSCSPISGHRSVSWYQQTPGQGLQFLFEYFSETQRNKGNFPGRFSGRQFSNSRSEMNVSTLELGDSALYLCASSLYGGSNQPQHFGDGTRLSIL.

This clonotype was observed many times. V is TRBV6-1 and J is TRBJ1-3; possible D gene TRBD1, 6 bases. Germline V gives CDR1 MNHNS, CDR2 SASEGT. The V and J ends lost 3 bases and 5 bases respectively, with 11 bases between them. The CDR3 spans 14 residues. The CDR3 DNA reads TGTGCCAGCAGTGAGACGGGACATCGAAACACCATATATTTT. The encoded protein is CASSETGHRNTIYF.

Many counts were recorded for this clonotype. The chain couples TRBV2 to TRBJ1-2, with TRBD1 as a possible D gene (5 bases). Between the trimmed V and J ends, which lost 7 bases and 8 bases, there was a span of 17 bases. This CDR3 region has 13 residues. Germline V gene lookup returns CDR1 SNHLY and CDR2 FYNNEI. The chain's CDR3 is CASNSGGSTGYTF. Here the CDR3 DNA reads TGTGCCAGCAATTCTGGGGGGTCGACCGGCTACACCTTC.

About this clonotype: It may be a read error: a sequence one base away is much more abundant. Since the CDR3 does not end with the conserved phenylalanine or tryptophan, this likely comes from a read error. The chain uses TRBV6-2 or TRBV6-3 and TRBJ1-4, with D unresolved. V lost 2 bases to trimming and J lost 5 bases, with 6 bases between them. CDR3 length equals 13 residues. Germline V gene data show CDR1 as MNHEY and CDR2 as SVGEGT. The CDR3 coding sequence is TGTGCCAGCAGTTACCAAGAGAATGAAAAACTGTTTTTA. It specifies CASSYQENEKLFL.

This clonotype has a count of ten or more. CDR3 loop: CSAQNSNQPQHF. The CDR3 DNA sequence: TGCAGTGCTCAGAATAGCAATCAGCCCCAGCATTTT. The rearrangement joins TRBV20-1 to TRBJ1-5; D is undetermined. CDR3 length equals 12 residues. CDR1 is DFQATT, CDR2 SNEGSKA, per germline (reference sequence). V shed 5 bases and J shed 0 bases, with 5 bases lying between them.

The chain has TRBV12-3 or TRBV12-4 and TRBJ1-5; no reliable D call. V was clipped by 8 bases and J by 4 bases, with 21 bases between them. The CDR3 covers 16 residues. CDR3 nucleotide sequence: TGTGCCAGCTCCCAGTATAGGGAGCCAAAAAATCAGCCCCAGCATTTT. Translation: CASSQYREPKNQPQHF.

This clonotype was found a few times. This may be a read error: a much more frequent sequence differs by one nucleotide. The chain is built from TRBV11-2 and TRBJ1-1, with D hard to call. CDR1 and CDR2 (germline): SGHAT, FQNNGV. This CDR3 region has 13 residues. V was pared by 2 bases and J by 6 bases, with 10 bases between. The CDR3 sequence is CASSLQQSSEAFF. Here the CDR3 DNA reads TGTGCCAGCAGCTTACAGCAATCGTCTGAAGCTTTCTTT.

This clonotype has at least ten counts. V and J are TRBV10-3 and TRBJ1-5; TRBD1 matches 7 bases. Germline values: CDR1 ENHRY, CDR2 SYGVKD. The CDR3 extends over 14 amino acids. With 0 bases clipped from V and 6 bases from J, the junction kept 2 bases outside the gene matches. CDR3 loop: CAISESTGVQPQHF. For the CDR3, the DNA is TGTGCCATCAGTGAGTCTACAGGGGTTCAGCCCCAGCATTTT.

This clonotype was detected only a few times. This rearrangement joins TRBV9 to TRBJ1-3, with unresolved D. The CDR3 consists of 12 residues. Germline CDR1 and CDR2: SGDLS and YYNGEE. V lost 7 bases and J lost 7, with 12 bases in between. The CDR3 loop reads CASSSFRNTIYF. DNA of the CDR3: TGTGCCAGCTCCTCCTTTAGGAACACCATATATTTT.

This clonotype has a count of ten or more. The chain couples TRBV27 to TRBJ2-5; D might be TRBD2 (6 bases). Germline-derived CDR1 and CDR2 are MNHEY and SMNVEV (reference sequence). The V and J ends lost 2 bases and 4 bases respectively, with 20 bases between them. The CDR3 totals 17 residues. CDR3: CASSLSGLGRLSETQYF. CDR3 DNA sequence: TGTGCCAGCAGTTTAAGCGGGTTAGGACGACTCTCAGAGACCCAGTACTTC.

Concerning this clonotype itself: The junction departs from germline at one end; a sequencing error may be responsible. This sequence joins TRBV5-1 and TRBJ1-1, with D maybe TRBD1 (6 bases). This CDR3 spans 14 amino acids. From germline, CDR1 is SGHRS and CDR2 YFSETQ. The CDR3 loop is CASSTELGDTDAFF. The CDR3 region has the DNA TGCGCCAGCAGCACCGAACTAGGGGACACTGATGCTTTCTTT.

This clonotype was seen many times. The chain joins TRBV27 to TRBJ2-5; weak D call: TRBD1 (6 bases). Germline CDR1 MNHEY, CDR2 SMNVEV (reference sequence). CDR3 length: 15 residues. Trimming shortened V by 7 bases and J by 5 bases, and 20 bases separated the two germline ends. The CDR3 loop is CASTKLGQGVETQYF. The CDR3 region has the DNA TGTGCCAGCACCAAACTGGGACAAGGGGTGGAGACCCAGTACTTC.